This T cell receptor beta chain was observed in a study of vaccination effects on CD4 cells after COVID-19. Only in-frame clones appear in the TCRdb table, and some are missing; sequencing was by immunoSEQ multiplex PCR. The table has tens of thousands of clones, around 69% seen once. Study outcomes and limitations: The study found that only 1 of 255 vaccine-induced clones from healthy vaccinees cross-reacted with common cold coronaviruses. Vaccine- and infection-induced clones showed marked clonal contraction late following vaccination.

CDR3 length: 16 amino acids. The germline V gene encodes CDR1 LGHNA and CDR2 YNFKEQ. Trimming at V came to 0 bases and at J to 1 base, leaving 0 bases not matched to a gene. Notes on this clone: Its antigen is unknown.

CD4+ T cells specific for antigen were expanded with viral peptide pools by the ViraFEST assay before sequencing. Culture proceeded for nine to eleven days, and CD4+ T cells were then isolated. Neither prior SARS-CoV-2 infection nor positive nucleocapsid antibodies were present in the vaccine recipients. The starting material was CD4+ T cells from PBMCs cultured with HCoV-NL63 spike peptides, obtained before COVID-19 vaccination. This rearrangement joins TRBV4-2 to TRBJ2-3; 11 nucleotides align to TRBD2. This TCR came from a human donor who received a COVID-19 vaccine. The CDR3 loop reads CASSQELAGGTDTQYF. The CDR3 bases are TGTGCCAGCAGCCAAGAACTAGCGGGGGGCACAGATACGCAGTATTTT.